This T cell receptor beta chain derives from a study of T cells after yellow fever vaccination. Study-wide findings and caveats: Reappearing after the booster were most of the clones from primary vaccination (less than 97% CD4, approximately 89% CD8).

About this clonotype: Antigen: not known.

A 5'RACE template-switching step, the method used to make TCR cDNA, added a universal primer site and UMIs. MiXCR, run by TCRdb on the 5' RACE reads, gives a single entry per CDR3 protein. The table lists 550,000 or so distinct CDR3 sequences, 15% to 20% of them singletons, with 13% to 15% in the top ten. The junction had 10 bases not matched to a gene; V was cut back by 5 bases and J by 4 bases. The CDR3 extends over 15 amino acids. The rearrangement joins TRBV12-3 or TRBV12-4 to TRBJ2-5, with 7 bases lining up with TRBD1. The clonotype was recovered from a young man who received the YFV17D yellow fever vaccine. Sequenced here: PBMCs, sampled 15 days after the yellow fever booster vaccination. For the CDR3, the DNA is TGTGCCAGCAGTCCTTTCCCAGGGGGAAGAGAGACCCAGTACTTC. Translation gives CASSPFPGGRETQYF.